These 21 T cell receptor beta chains were all obtained from the same sample, sequenced in a study of blood T cells in healthy people across ages. Then a second PCR, running roughly 7 to 11 cycles, was carried out with a sample-barcoded 5' primer and a J-beta primer mix. TCRdb re-called the 5' RACE reads with MiXCR, one entry per CDR3 protein. Here the sample spans about 1.4 million distinct CDR3 sequences, almost 60% being singletons. What was sequenced was blood. The origin of the receptors is a man between 18 and 35 years old in good health.

This clonotype was detected only a few times. The rearrangement uses TRBV11-2 and TRBJ2-7; possibly TRBD2 for D (6 bases). The CDR3 is made up of 13 amino acids. Between the trimmed V and J ends, which lost 1 base and 6 bases, there was a span of 10 bases. Germline CDR1 reads SGHAT; CDR2 reads FQNNGV. The CDR3 DNA reads as TGTGCCAGCAGCTTAGTGGTCGGGGGCGAGCAGTACTTC. Translated, it gives CASSLVVGGEQYF.

V usage is TRBV7-9 and J usage is TRBJ2-7; 12 bases are shared with TRBD1. This CDR3 has 14 amino acids. V was clipped by 5 bases and J by 3 bases; unmatched bases: 2. Per the germline V gene, CDR1 is SEHNR and CDR2 is FQNEAQ (reference sequence). Written as DNA, the CDR3 is TGTGCCAGCAGCGGGACAGGGGGCGACTACGAGCAGTACTTC. This gives the protein CASSGTGGDYEQYF.

This clonotype showed up just a few times. The V gene is TRBV6-2 or TRBV6-3, the J gene TRBJ2-7, with 10 nucleotides matching TRBD2. The CDR3 length is 16 residues. The J segment lost 0 bases and the V segment lost 2 bases, leaving 4 bases of the junction unmatched. Germline V CDR1 and CDR2: MNHEY, SVGEGT. CDR3 nucleotides: TGTGCCAGCAGTTACCAAGGACTAGCGGCCTCCTACGAGCAGTACTTC. Its protein product is CASSYQGLAASYEQYF.

CDR3 sequence: CATSRDLGGNEQFF. The CDR3 DNA follows: TGTGCCACCAGCAGAGATCTAGGGGGGAATGAGCAGTTCTTC. This chain uses TRBV15 with TRBJ2-1, with D perhaps matching TRBD1 or TRBD2 (6 bases each). Germline lookup yields CDR1 LNHNV and CDR2 YYDKDF (reference sequence). Trimming stripped 0 bases from V and 7 bases from J, with 10 bases between. CDR3 size: 14 residues.

This clonotype showed up just a few times. The chain combines TRBV20-1 with TRBJ1-1; D is uncertain. The V gene's germline CDR1 is DFQATT and CDR2 SNEGSKA (reference sequence). Trimming removed 5 bases at V and 5 bases at J, with 12 bases between. The CDR3 covers 12 residues. The CDR3 loop reads CSAPTHGTEAFF. The CDR3 coding sequence is TGCAGTGCTCCCACGCACGGGACTGAAGCTTTCTTT.

V is TRBV6-2 or TRBV6-3 and J is TRBJ1-5, with 9 bases lining up with TRBD1. V lost 5 bases to trimming and J lost 7 bases; unmatched junction nucleotides: 12. Germline V gene data show CDR1 as MNHEY and CDR2 as SVGEGT. The CDR3 runs 16 residues. The CDR3 sequence: CASSIPGTGIFQPQHF. The CDR3 DNA reads as TGTGCCAGCAGTATCCCCGGGACAGGGATTTTCCAGCCCCAGCATTTT.

This chain joins TRBV27 and TRBJ2-2, with D perhaps being TRBD1 or TRBD2 (5 bases each). V lost 4 bases to trimming and J lost 6 bases, with 12 bases between them. CDR3 length equals 14 residues. CDR1 and CDR2 (germline): MNHEY, SMNVEV (reference sequence). The CDR3 bases are TGTGCCAGCAGTTGGGGGTCGTTAGCCGGGGAGCTGTTTTTT. Amino acid sequence: CASSWGSLAGELFF.

The CDR3 nucleotides read TGCAGTGCTGGACTAGCGGGCCTATCCTACGAGCAGTACTTC. As protein: CSAGLAGLSYEQYF. The J gene is TRBJ2-7, the V gene TRBV20-1, with TRBD2 matching over 11 bases. V dropped 5 bases and J dropped 1; count of bases not matched to a gene: 4. Germline assignment: CDR1 DFQATT and CDR2 SNEGSKA (reference sequence). This CDR3 is built from 14 residues.

This clonotype was seen a handful of times. The chain links TRBV20-1 to TRBJ1-2; D is possibly TRBD1 (6 bases). Trimming took off 3 bases at V and 5 bases at J, with 13 bases between the two ends. Germline loops: CDR1 DFQATT, CDR2 SNEGSKA (reference sequence). CDR3 size: 13 residues. Here the CDR3 DNA reads TGCAGTGCTAGTCCCCCCCAGGGGTATGGCTACACCTTC. It codes for CSASPPQGYGYTF.

This sequence joins TRBV5-6 and TRBJ2-3, with D possibly being TRBD2 (5 bases). Germline V gives CDR1 SGHDT, CDR2 YYEEEE. The CDR3 runs 14 residues. Trimming took 0 bases from V and 8 from J, leaving 13 bases between them. The CDR3 is CASSLAGFRGTQYF. The CDR3 DNA follows: TGTGCCAGCAGCTTGGCCGGATTCCGGGGTACGCAGTATTTT.

V and J are TRBV2 and TRBJ2-7, with 10 bases lining up with TRBD1. V was pared by 8 bases and J by 6 bases, with 7 bases of the junction left unmatched. The CDR3 runs 13 residues. Germline assignment: CDR1 SNHLY and CDR2 FYNNEI. CDR3 region: CASVGTGVGEQYF. As DNA, the CDR3 is TGTGCCAGCGTAGGGACAGGGGTTGGCGAGCAGTACTTC.

CDR3 region: CASSLTGVWNTEAFF. The CDR3 bases are TGTGCCAGCAGTTTGACAGGGGTCTGGAACACTGAAGCTTTCTTT. This sequence joins TRBV6-2 or TRBV6-3 and TRBJ1-1, with 8 bases that match TRBD1. The germline V gene encodes CDR1 MNHEY and CDR2 SVGEGT. The CDR3 totals 15 residues. Trimming took 4 bases from V and 1 from J; bases not matched to a gene: 5.

Note on this clonotype: Germline and junction disagree at one end, which may indicate a read error. This rearrangement joins TRBV29-1 to TRBJ2-7; 7 positions agree with TRBD1. Germline V CDR1 and CDR2: SQVTM, ANQGSEA. The CDR3 totals 16 residues. DNA of the CDR3: TGCAGCGTTGAAGATCCGGGACAGACACACTCCCACGAGCAGTACTTC. This translates into CSVEDPGQTHSHEQYF.

V gene TRBV28 combines with J gene TRBJ1-2, with D hard to call. V was cut by 6 bases and J by 3 bases, with 11 bases left in between. The CDR3 totals 13 residues. CDR1 is MDHEN and CDR2 is SYDVKM in the germline V gene. The CDR3 spells CASSKGWDYGYTF. The CDR3 nucleotides read TGTGCCAGCAGCAAAGGGTGGGACTATGGCTACACCTTC.

The gene calls are TRBV29-1 and TRBJ2-3, with D uncertain. The V end was cut by 0 bases, the J end by 0 bases, with 10 bases between. From germline, CDR1 is SQVTM and CDR2 ANQGSEA. The CDR3 is made up of 15 amino acids. The CDR3 is CSVEDTSASTDTQYF. For the CDR3, the DNA is TGCAGCGTTGAAGATACGAGCGCGAGCACAGATACGCAGTATTTT.

The sample holds many counts of this clonotype. V and J are TRBV27 and TRBJ1-2; D possibly corresponds to TRBD1 (6 bases). The V and J ends lost 6 bases and 0 bases respectively, with 11 bases between them. This CDR3 has 14 residues. Germline V lookup: CDR1 MNHEY, CDR2 SMNVEV (reference sequence). CDR3 residues: CASSLTGSNYGYTF. CDR3 nucleotides: TGTGCCAGCAGCTTGACAGGTTCTAACTATGGCTACACCTTC.

The J gene is TRBJ2-1, the V gene TRBV2, with 9 bases that match TRBD2. The CDR3 spans 15 residues. V shed 7 bases and J 9 bases; nucleotides not matched to a gene: 13. Germline CDR1 SNHLY, CDR2 FYNNEI. CDR3 in DNA: TGTGCCAGCAAGGAAGGGGCTAGCGGGATTGGTGAGCAGTTCTTC. Its protein product is CASKEGASGIGEQFF.

J is TRBJ2-4 and V is TRBV20-1; the match to TRBD1 covers 7 bases. The DNA end favors TRBJ2-7, so the J call may be wrong. Germline values: CDR1 DFQATT, CDR2 SNEGSKA (reference sequence). The CDR3 length is 16 residues. The CDR3 here is CSAREPGQYVLNEQYF. The CDR3 DNA follows: TGCAGTGCTAGAGAACCGGGACAGTATGTTCTCAACGAGCAGTACTTC.

J is TRBJ2-1 and V is TRBV6-2 or TRBV6-3, with D unclear. The V end lost 2 bases, the J end lost 4 bases, and 9 bases lay between the germline ends. The CDR3 runs to 14 residues. Germline V lookup: CDR1 MNHEY, CDR2 SVGEGT. CDR3 DNA: TGTGCCAGCAGTTACGGCCGACCGTACAATGAGCAGTTCTTC. This gives the protein CASSYGRPYNEQFF.

The rearrangement joins TRBV25-1 to TRBJ1-2; D unclear. Germline V gene data show CDR1 as MGHDK and CDR2 as SYGVNS. This CDR3 comprises 12 residues. The ends were cut back, 8 bases at V and 6 bases at J, with 13 bases in the middle. CDR3 loop: CASGSSSNGYTF. The DNA of the CDR3 is TGTGCCAGCGGATCGTCCAGCAATGGCTACACCTTC.

V and J are TRBV4-1 and TRBJ2-7; D may be TRBD2 (6 bases). Trimming removed 0 bases from V and 2 bases from J, with 11 bases in between. The CDR3 runs 15 residues. Germline loops: CDR1 MGHRA, CDR2 YSYEKL. Here the CDR3 DNA reads TGCGCCAGCAGCCAAGATGGGACTGCCGCCTACGAGCAGTACTTC. It codes for CASSQDGTAAYEQYF.